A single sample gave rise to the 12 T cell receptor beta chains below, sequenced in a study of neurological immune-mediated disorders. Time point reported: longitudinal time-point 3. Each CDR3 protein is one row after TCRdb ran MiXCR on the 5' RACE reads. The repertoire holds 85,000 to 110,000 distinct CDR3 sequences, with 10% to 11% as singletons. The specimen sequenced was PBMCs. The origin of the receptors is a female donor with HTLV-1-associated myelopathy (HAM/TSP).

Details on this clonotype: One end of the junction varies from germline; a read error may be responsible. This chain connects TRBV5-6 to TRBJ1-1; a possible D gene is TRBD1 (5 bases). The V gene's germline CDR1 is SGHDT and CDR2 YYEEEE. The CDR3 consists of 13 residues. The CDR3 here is CSSSFGGNTEAFF. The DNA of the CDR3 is TGTTCCAGCAGCTTCGGGGGGAACACTGAAGCTTTCTTT.

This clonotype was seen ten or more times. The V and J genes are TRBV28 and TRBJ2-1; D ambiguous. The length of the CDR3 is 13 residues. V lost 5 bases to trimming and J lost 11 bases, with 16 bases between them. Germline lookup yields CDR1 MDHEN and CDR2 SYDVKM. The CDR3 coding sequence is TGTGCCAGCAGTCTAAGGGCCTCCCCCAAGCAGTTCTTC. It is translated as CASSLRASPKQFF.

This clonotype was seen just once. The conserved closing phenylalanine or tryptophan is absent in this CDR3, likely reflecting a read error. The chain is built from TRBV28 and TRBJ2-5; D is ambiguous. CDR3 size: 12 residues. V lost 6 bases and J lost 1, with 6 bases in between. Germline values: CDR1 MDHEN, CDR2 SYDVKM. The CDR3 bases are TGTGCCAGCAGCCCCATCCAAGAGACCCAGTACTTA. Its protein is CASSPIQETQYL.

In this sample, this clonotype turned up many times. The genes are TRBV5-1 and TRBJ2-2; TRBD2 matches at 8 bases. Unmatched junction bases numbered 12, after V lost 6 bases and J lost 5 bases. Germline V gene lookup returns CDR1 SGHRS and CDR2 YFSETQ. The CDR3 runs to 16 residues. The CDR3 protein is CASTEVRVAGTGELFF. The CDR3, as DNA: TGCGCCAGCACCGAAGTCCGGGTAGCGGGAACCGGGGAGCTGTTTTTT.

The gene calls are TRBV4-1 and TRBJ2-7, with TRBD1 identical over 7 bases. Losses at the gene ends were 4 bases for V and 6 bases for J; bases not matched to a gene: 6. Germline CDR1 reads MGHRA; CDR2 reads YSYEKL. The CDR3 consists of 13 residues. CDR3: CASSPGQYSEQYF. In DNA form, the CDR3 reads TGCGCCAGCAGCCCGGGACAGTACAGCGAGCAGTACTTC.

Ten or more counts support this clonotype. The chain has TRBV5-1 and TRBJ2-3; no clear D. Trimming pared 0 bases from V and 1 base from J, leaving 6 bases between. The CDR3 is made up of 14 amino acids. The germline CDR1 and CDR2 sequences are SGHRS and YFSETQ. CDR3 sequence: CASSLARGTDTQYF. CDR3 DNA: TGCGCCAGCAGCTTGGCGAGAGGCACAGATACGCAGTATTTT. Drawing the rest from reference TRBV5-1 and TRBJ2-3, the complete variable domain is KAGVTQTPRYLIKTRGQQVTLSCSPISGHRSVSWYQQTPGQGLQFLFEYFSETQRNKGNFPGRFSGRQFSNSRSEMNVSTLELGDSALYLCASSLARGTDTQYFGPGTRLTVL.

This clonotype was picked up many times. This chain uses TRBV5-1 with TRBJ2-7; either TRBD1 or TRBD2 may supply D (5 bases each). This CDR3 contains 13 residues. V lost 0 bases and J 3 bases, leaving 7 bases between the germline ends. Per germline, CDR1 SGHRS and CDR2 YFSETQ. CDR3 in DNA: TGCGCCAGCAGCTTGGATGGGGGCTACGAGCAGTACTTC. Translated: CASSLDGGYEQYF.

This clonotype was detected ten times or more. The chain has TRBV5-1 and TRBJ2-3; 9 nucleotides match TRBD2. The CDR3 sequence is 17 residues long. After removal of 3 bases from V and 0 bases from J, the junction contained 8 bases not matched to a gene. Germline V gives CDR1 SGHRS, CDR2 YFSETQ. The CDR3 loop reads CASSYGTSPYSTDTQYF. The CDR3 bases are TGCGCCAGCAGCTACGGGACTAGCCCTTATAGCACAGATACGCAGTATTTT.

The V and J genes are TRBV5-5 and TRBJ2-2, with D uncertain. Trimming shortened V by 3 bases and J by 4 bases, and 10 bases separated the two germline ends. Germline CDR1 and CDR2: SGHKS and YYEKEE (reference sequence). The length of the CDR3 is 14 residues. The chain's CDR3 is CASSSPVLTGELFF. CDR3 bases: TGTGCCAGCAGCTCCCCGGTACTCACCGGGGAGCTGTTTTTT.

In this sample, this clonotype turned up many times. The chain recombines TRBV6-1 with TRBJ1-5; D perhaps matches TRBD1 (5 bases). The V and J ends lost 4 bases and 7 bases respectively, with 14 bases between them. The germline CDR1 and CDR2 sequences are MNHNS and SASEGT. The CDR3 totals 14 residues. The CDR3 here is CASSVSGGGQPQHF. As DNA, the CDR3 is TGTGCCAGCAGTGTCTCCGGGGGAGGCCAGCCCCAGCATTTT.

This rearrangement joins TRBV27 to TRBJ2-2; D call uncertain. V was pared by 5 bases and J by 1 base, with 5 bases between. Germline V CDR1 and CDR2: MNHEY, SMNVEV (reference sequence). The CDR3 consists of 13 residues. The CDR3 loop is CASSTKNTGELFF. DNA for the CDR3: TGTGCCAGCAGTACCAAGAACACCGGGGAGCTGTTTTTT.

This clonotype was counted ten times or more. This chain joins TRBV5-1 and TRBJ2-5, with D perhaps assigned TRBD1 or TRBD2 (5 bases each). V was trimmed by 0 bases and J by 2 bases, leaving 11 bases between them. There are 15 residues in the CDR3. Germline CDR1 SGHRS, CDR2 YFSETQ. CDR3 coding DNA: TGCGCCAGCAGCTTGGCGGGACGGGCACAAGAGACCCAGTACTTC. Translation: CASSLAGRAQETQYF.